This T cell receptor (beta chain) appears in the sequencing data of a study of cytomegalovirus exposure and HLA in healthy donors. Study at large: Counted in an early data release were about 80 million unique TCRs from HLA-typed donors.

PCR used 60 Vbeta primers and 13 Jbeta primers. The method was immunoSEQ multiplex PCR; TCRdb's version includes in-frame clones alone and lacks a portion of them. The data show 150,000 to 200,000 clones, around 68% seen once. Study-wide points: Relative to equally common others, HLA-associated TCR beta chains showed greater clonal expansion in a later analysis. Accounts indicate the classifier identified cytomegalovirus status with strong specificity and sensitivity.

Concerning this clone: Its antigen is undetermined.

Germline trimming cut 5 bases from V and 5 bases from J; bases unmatched to any gene: 11. The CDR3 extends over 15 amino acids. The germline V gene has CDR1 SGHAT and CDR2 FQNNGV. The sequence derives from a man between 35 and 55 years old in good health and CMV-seronegative. This chain joins TRBV11-2 and TRBJ2-5; 7 bases fit TRBD2. The sequenced material came from PBMCs. CDR3 residues: CASSPHGVGGETQYF. The CDR3 DNA is TGTGCCAGCAGCCCCCACGGCGTGGGGGGGGAGACCCAGTACTTC.